These 9 T cell receptor beta chains came from one sample sequenced in a study of OX40 agonist ivuxolimab in advanced cancers. Using immunoSEQ multiplex PCR, the repertoire was profiled, and TCRdb retains in-frame clones only, with some absent. The data show about 130,000 clones, with just over 90% seen just once and less than 1.1% held by the top ten. Sequencing was performed on CD4+ or CD8+ T cells sorted from blood, taken in a trial of the OX40 agonist ivuxolimab. The receptor source for this set is an adult with an advanced solid tumor such as melanoma, head and neck, liver or kidney cancer.

The V and J genes are TRBV5-4 and TRBJ1-1, with TRBD1 matching over 9 bases. V was clipped by 4 bases and J by 3 bases; unmatched bases: 7. The germline CDR1 and CDR2 sequences are SGHNT and YYREEE (reference sequence). The CDR3 extends over 15 amino acids. The DNA for the CDR3 is TGTGCCAGCAGCACCGGGACAGGGCGCGACACTGAAGCTTTCTTT. Translated: CASSTGTGRDTEAFF.

This chain uses TRBV7-9 with TRBJ1-2; D not resolved. The CDR3 loop spans 13 amino acids. Per the germline V gene, CDR1 is SEHNR and CDR2 is FQNEAQ (reference sequence). Trimming pared 5 bases from V and 4 bases from J, leaving 11 bases between. CDR3 residues: CASSPGQTYGYTF. In DNA form, the CDR3 reads TGTGCCAGCAGCCCGGGCCAAACCTATGGCTACACCTTC.

The chain combines TRBV6-5 with TRBJ2-5, with D unclear. Trimming cost V 8 bases and J 5 bases, with 21 bases left between them. From germline, CDR1 is MNHEY and CDR2 SVGAGI. The CDR3 has 15 residues. DNA of the CDR3: TGTGCCAGCCGTTCGGGCACCGCCAGTCAGGAGACCCAGTACTTC. Its translation: CASRSGTASQETQYF.

The chain uses TRBV7-3 and TRBJ2-1; D might be TRBD2 (6 bases). The CDR3 is 13 residues long. CDR1 and CDR2 (germline): SGHTA, FQGTGA. The ends were cut back, 8 bases at V and 0 bases at J, with 8 bases in the middle. CDR3 loop: CASGGRSYNEQFF. The CDR3 nucleotides read TGTGCCAGCGGAGGGCGCTCCTACAATGAGCAGTTCTTC.

The chain joins TRBV15 to TRBJ2-4, with a weak D call TRBD1 (5 bases). Germline V gene sequence: CDR1 LNHNV, CDR2 YYDKDF (reference sequence). Trimming took 4 bases from V and 0 from J, leaving 10 bases between them. This CDR3 has 15 amino acids. The CDR3 loop reads CATSNRQLAKNIQYF. CDR3 DNA sequence: TGTGCCACCAGCAACCGACAGTTAGCCAAAAACATTCAGTACTTC.

This clone was counted a few times. This chain joins TRBV11-1 and TRBJ2-7, with D unclear. Per the germline V gene, CDR1 is SGHAT and CDR2 is FQDESV (reference sequence). Between the trimmed V and J ends, which lost 5 bases and 0 bases, there was a span of 14 bases. The CDR3 loop spans 15 amino acids. In DNA form, the CDR3 reads TGTGCCAGCAGCCCCCCCGGAATGGGCTCCTACGAGCAGTACTTC. Its translation is CASSPPGMGSYEQYF.

V usage is TRBV10-3 and J usage is TRBJ1-1; D is uncertain. Germline V gives CDR1 ENHRY, CDR2 SYGVKD. This CDR3 contains 13 residues. The V and J ends lost 0 bases and 7 bases respectively, with 9 bases between them. CDR3 sequence reads: CAISESRRGEAFF. In DNA, the CDR3 is TGTGCCATCAGTGAGTCGAGGAGAGGTGAAGCTTTCTTT.

The chain links TRBV20-1 to TRBJ2-4, with D perhaps TRBD1 (5 bases). This CDR3 contains 11 residues. Trimming removed 1 base from V and 10 bases from J, with 8 bases in between. Germline loops: CDR1 DFQATT, CDR2 SNEGSKA (reference sequence). CDR3 in DNA: TGCAGTGCTAGAGGACAGCGAATTCAGTACTTC. Protein product: CSARGQRIQYF.

This chain uses TRBV18 with TRBJ1-5; D perhaps matches TRBD1 (6 bases). The CDR3 runs to 16 residues. Germline CDR1 is KGHSH and CDR2 is LQKENI. The V end lost 4 bases, the J end lost 0 bases, and 13 bases lay between the germline ends. CDR3 in amino acids: CASSQFNRASNQPQHF. The CDR3 region has the DNA TGTGCCAGCTCACAGTTTAACAGGGCTAGCAATCAGCCCCAGCATTTT.